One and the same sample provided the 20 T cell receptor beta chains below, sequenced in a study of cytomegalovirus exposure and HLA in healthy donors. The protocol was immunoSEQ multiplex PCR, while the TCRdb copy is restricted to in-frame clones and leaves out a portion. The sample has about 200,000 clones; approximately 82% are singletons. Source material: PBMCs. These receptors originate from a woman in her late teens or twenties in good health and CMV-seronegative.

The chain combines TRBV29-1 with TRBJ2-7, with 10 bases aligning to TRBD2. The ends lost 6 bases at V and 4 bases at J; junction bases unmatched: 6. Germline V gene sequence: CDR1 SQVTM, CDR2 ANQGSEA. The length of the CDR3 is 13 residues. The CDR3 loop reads CSVAGTSVYEQYF. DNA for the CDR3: TGCAGCGTGGCCGGGACTAGCGTTTACGAGCAGTACTTC.

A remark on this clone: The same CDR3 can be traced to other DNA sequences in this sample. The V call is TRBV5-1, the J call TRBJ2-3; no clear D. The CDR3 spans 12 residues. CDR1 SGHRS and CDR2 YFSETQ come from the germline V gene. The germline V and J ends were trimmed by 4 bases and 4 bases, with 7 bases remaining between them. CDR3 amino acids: CASSLPSDTQYF. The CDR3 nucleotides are TGCGCCAGCAGCCTCCCATCAGATACGCAGTATTTT.

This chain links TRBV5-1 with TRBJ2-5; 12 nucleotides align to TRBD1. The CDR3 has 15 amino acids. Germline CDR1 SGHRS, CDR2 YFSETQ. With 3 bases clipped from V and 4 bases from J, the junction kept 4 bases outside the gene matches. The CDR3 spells CASSYPGQGAETQYF. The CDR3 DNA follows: TGCGCCAGCAGCTACCCGGGACAGGGGGCAGAGACCCAGTACTTC.

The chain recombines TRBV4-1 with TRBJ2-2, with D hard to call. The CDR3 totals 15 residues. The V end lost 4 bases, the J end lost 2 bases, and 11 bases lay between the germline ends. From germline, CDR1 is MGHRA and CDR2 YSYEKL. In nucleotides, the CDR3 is TGCGCCAGCAGCCCACGGGTTCCAAACACCGGGGAGCTGTTTTTT. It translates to CASSPRVPNTGELFF.

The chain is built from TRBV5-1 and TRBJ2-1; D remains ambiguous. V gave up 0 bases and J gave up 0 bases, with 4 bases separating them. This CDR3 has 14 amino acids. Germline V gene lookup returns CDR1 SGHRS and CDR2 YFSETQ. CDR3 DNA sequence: TGCGCCAGCAGCTTGGGACGCTCCTACAATGAGCAGTTCTTC. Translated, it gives CASSLGRSYNEQFF.

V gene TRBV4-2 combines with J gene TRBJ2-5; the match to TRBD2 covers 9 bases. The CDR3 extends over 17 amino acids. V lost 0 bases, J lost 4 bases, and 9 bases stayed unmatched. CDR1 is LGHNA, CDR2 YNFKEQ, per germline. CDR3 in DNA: TGTGCCAGCAGCCAAGAGGGCCTTCAAGCGGGAGGAGAGACCCAGTACTTC. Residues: CASSQEGLQAGGETQYF.

This CDR3 is CASSELSSRDPSYEQYF. The CDR3 nucleotides are TGTGCCAGCAGTGAACTCTCGAGCAGGGATCCATCCTACGAGCAGTACTTC. The V call is TRBV6-1, the J call TRBJ2-7, with D perhaps TRBD1 (5 bases). V dropped 2 bases and J dropped 1 base, with 18 bases sitting between them. There are 17 residues in the CDR3. CDR1 MNHNS and CDR2 SASEGT come from the germline V gene.

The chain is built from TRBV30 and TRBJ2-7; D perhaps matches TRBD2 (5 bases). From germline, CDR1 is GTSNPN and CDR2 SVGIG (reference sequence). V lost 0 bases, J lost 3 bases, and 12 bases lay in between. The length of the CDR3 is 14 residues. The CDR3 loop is CAWSVDGLHYEQYF. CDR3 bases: TGTGCCTGGAGTGTAGATGGACTGCACTACGAGCAGTACTTC.

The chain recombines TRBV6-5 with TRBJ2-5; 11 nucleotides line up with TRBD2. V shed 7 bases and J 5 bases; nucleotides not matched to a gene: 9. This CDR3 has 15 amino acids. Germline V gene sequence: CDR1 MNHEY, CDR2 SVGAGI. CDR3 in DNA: TGTGCCAGCACTCTAGCGGGGGGTCCCTCGGAGACCCAGTACTTC. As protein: CASTLAGGPSETQYF.

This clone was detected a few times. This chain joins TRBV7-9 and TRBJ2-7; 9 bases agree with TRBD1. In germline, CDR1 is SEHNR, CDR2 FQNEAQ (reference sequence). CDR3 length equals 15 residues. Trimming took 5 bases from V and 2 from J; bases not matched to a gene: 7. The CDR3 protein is CASSPTGGSPYEQYF. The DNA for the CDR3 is TGTGCCAGCAGCCCCACAGGGGGCAGCCCCTACGAGCAGTACTTC.

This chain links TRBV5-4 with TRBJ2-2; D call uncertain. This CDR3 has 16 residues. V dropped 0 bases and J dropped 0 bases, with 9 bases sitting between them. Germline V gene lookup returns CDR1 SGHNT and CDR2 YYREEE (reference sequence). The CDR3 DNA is TGTGCCAGCAGCTTGGGACCATCGTCGAACACCGGGGAGCTGTTTTTT. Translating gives CASSLGPSSNTGELFF.

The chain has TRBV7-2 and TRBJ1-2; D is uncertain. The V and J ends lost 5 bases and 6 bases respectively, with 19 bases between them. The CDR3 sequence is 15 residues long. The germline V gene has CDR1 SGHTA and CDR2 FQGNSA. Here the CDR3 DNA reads TGTGCCAGCAGCCCGACGTCGACGGGAACCCATGGCTACACCTTC. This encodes CASSPTSTGTHGYTF.

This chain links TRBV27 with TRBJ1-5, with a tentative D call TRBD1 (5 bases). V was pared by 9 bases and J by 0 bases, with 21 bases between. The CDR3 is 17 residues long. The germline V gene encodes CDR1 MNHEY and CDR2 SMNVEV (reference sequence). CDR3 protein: CARTGGADQDSNQPQHF. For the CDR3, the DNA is TGTGCCAGGACCGGCGGGGCAGACCAAGATAGCAATCAGCCCCAGCATTTT.

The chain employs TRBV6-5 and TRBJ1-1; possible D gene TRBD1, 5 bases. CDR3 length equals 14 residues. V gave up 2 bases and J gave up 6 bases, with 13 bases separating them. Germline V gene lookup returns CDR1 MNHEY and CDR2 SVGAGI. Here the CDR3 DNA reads TGTGCCAGCAGTTACGCAAGCTCGGGGGCTGAAGCTTTCTTT. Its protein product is CASSYASSGAEAFF.

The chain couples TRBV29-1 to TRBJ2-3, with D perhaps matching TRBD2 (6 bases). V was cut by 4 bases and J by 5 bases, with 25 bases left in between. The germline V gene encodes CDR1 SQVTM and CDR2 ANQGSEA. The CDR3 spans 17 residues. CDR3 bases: TGCAGCGTTGTGGGGGGAGTCTACACGTCCTTCGGAGATACGCAGTATTTT. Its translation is CSVVGGVYTSFGDTQYF.

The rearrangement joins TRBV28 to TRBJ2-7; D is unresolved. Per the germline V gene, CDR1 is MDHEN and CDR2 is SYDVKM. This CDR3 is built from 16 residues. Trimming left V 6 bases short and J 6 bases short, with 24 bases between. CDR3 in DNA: TGTGCCAGCAGCTTGCTAAGTCGGGCGATCCTACGCGAGCAGTACTTC. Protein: CASSLLSRAILREQYF.

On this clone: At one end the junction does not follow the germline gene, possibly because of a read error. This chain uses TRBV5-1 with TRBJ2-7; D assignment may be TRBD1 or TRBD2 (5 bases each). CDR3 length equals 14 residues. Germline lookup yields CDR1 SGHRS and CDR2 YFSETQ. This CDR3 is CASSLGDVSHEQYF. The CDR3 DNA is TGCGCCAGCAGCTTGGGGGACGTCTCCCACGAGCAGTACTTC.

The CDR3 protein is CASSLDVQGFGANVLTF. Written as DNA, the CDR3 is TGCGCCAGCAGCTTGGACGTACAGGGGTTCGGGGCCAACGTCCTGACTTTC. The chain has TRBV5-1 and TRBJ2-6; 7 bases match TRBD1. This CDR3 spans 17 amino acids. Germline trimming cut 0 bases from V and 4 bases from J; bases unmatched to any gene: 7. Germline V gives CDR1 SGHRS, CDR2 YFSETQ.

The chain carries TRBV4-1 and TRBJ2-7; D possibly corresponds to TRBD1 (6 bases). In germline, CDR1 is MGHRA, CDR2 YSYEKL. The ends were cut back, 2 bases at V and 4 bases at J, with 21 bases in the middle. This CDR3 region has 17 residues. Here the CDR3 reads CASSQFNTGTPGYEQYF. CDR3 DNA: TGCGCCAGCAGCCAATTCAATACAGGGACACCGGGGTACGAGCAGTACTTC.

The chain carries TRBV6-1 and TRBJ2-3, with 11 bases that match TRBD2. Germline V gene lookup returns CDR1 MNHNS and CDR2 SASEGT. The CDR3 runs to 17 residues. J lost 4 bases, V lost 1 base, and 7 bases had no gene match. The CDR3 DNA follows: TGTGCCAGCAGTGAAGTGGTAGCGGGGGGGGGAGCAGATACGCAGTATTTT. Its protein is CASSEVVAGGGADTQYF.